This T cell receptor (beta chain) was sequenced during a study of blood T cell repertoires in COVID-19. Study-level information: Nucleic acid was either cDNA or gDNA, and it came from T cells, B-cell-depleted T cells, or PBMCs.

Per the original methods: Nucleated cell number was recorded as an estimate derived from reference gene primer amplification. Clones were sequenced by immunoSEQ multiplex PCR, and TCRdb holds only the in-frame ones, with some missing. That table is the source of V, J and clone size, and D and trimming were worked out from the DNA. The repertoire holds around 280,000 clones, with around 87% as singletons. Deletions cut 7 bases from V and 3 bases from J, with 12 bases between. Germline CDR1 and CDR2: SEHNR and FQNEAQ (reference sequence). This CDR3 region has 14 residues. The sample comprised peripheral blood. This clonotype was obtained from a woman between 50 and 59 years old who had recovered from COVID-19. V is TRBV7-9 and J is TRBJ2-2; a possible D gene is TRBD2 (5 bases). CDR3: CASKRLRDTGELFF. The CDR3 DNA reads TGTGCCAGCAAACGGCTGAGGGACACCGGGGAGCTGTTTTTT.